These 7 T cell receptor beta chains originate from one sample sequenced in a study of blood T cell repertoires in COVID-19. TCRdb's copy holds only in-frame clones and misses some; the assay was immunoSEQ multiplex PCR. The sample consists of under 50,000 clones, about three quarters of them appearing once. The sequenced sample consisted of peripheral blood. All receptors derive from a human donor with active or convalescent COVID-19. The donor label of this sample is uncertain.

This chain joins TRBV9 and TRBJ2-7; 13 bases match TRBD2. The CDR3 spans 17 residues. V gave up 0 bases and J gave up 2 bases; unmatched junction bases: 5. Looked up from germline, CDR1 is SGDLS and CDR2 is YYNGEE. The CDR3 spells CASSVGLAGGGAYEQYF. The CDR3 coding sequence is TGTGCCAGCAGCGTAGGACTAGCGGGAGGTGGGGCCTACGAGCAGTACTTC.

The chain has TRBV28 and TRBJ2-2; 7 positions match TRBD2. The CDR3 extends over 13 amino acids. Per germline, CDR1 MDHEN and CDR2 SYDVKM. Trimming removed 8 bases from V and 3 bases from J; junction bases left unmatched: 3. Here the CDR3 reads CASGRADTGELFF. CDR3 in DNA: TGTGCCAGCGGGAGGGCCGACACCGGGGAGCTGTTTTTT. The full variable domain, in which reference TRBV28 and TRBJ2-2 provide the parts outside the CDR3, is DVKVTQSSRYLVKRTGEKVFLECVQDMDHENMFWYRQDPGLGLRLIYFSYDVKMKEKGDIPEGYSVSREKKERFSLILESASTNQTSMYLCASGRADTGELFFGEGSRLTVL.

The J gene is TRBJ1-1, the V gene TRBV11-3; the D gene is possibly TRBD1 (5 bases). In germline, CDR1 is SGHNT, CDR2 YENEEA. The CDR3 is 14 residues long. V was cut by 5 bases and J by 4 bases, with 14 bases left in between. The CDR3 region has the DNA TGTGCCAGCAGCACGCTGAGACAGAGCACTGAAGCTTTCTTT. It specifies CASSTLRQSTEAFF.

There are a few counts of this clone. The chain combines TRBV6-6 with TRBJ1-1; no definite D call. The CDR3 loop spans 14 amino acids. Trimming stripped 6 bases from V and 1 base from J, with 12 bases between. The germline V gene has CDR1 MNHNY and CDR2 SVGAGI (reference sequence). The CDR3 loop reads CASSPLVQNTEAFF. Written as DNA, the CDR3 is TGTGCCAGCAGCCCCCTAGTACAGAACACTGAAGCTTTCTTT.

The V call is TRBV24-1, the J call TRBJ2-5; TRBD1 might be the D (6 bases). Germline V gene data show CDR1 as KGHDR and CDR2 as SFDVKD. V lost 3 bases to trimming and J lost 2 bases, with 18 bases between them. CDR3 length: 17 amino acids. The CDR3: CATSDAGTHVRQETQYF. As DNA, the CDR3 is TGTGCCACCAGTGATGCCGGGACACACGTCCGTCAAGAGACCCAGTACTTC.

The CDR3 loop reads CSGGDRGAYEQYF. DNA for the CDR3: TGCAGCGGTGGGGACAGGGGGGCCTACGAGCAGTACTTC. The rearrangement links TRBV29-1 to TRBJ2-7, with 11 positions matching TRBD1. Germline trimming cut 7 bases from V and 2 bases from J; bases unmatched to any gene: 4. CDR1 and CDR2 from the germline V gene are SQVTM and ANQGSEA. This CDR3 has 13 residues.

The V call is TRBV24-1, the J call TRBJ1-2; D is undetermined. V was clipped by 3 bases and J by 1 base, with 8 bases between them. The germline V gene encodes CDR1 KGHDR and CDR2 SFDVKD. CDR3 size: 14 residues. CDR3 amino acids: CATSDEGNNYGYTF. CDR3 bases: TGTGCCACCAGTGATGAGGGCAATAACTATGGCTACACCTTC.